One and the same sample provided the 8 T cell receptor beta chains below, sequenced in a study of PD-1 blockade in classical Hodgkin lymphoma. The time point: cycle 4 day 1 (C4D1), after around six weeks of nivolumab. With no exception, relapse followed autologous stem cell transplantation in all patients, and brentuximab vedotin exposure varied. It was by magnetic negative selection that CD4+ T cells were purified from thawed PBMCs. Repertoires were generated with immunoSEQ multiplex PCR, while TCRdb's copy carries only in-frame clones and drops some. This table holds around 11,000 clones, roughly 74% found once. This material consisted of CD4+ T cells from blood, taken before the fourth cycle of nivolumab. The receptors were sampled from a human donor with classical Hodgkin lymphoma.

This clone was observed a few times. V and J are TRBV28 and TRBJ1-1; TRBD1 matches 8 bases. The CDR3 sequence is 16 residues long. V gave up 2 bases and J gave up 0 bases; unmatched junction bases: 5. The V gene's germline CDR1 is MDHEN and CDR2 SYDVKM. CDR3 in amino acids: CASSLQQGALNTEAFF. The CDR3 DNA reads TGTGCCAGCAGTTTACAGCAGGGGGCCTTGAACACTGAAGCTTTCTTT.

The rearrangement joins TRBV18 to TRBJ1-1; no clear D. CDR3 length equals 12 residues. From germline, CDR1 is KGHSH and CDR2 LQKENI. Trimming shortened V by 3 bases and J by 7 bases, and 9 bases separated the two germline ends. The CDR3 sequence: CASSPMRDEAFF. In nucleotides, the CDR3 is TGTGCCAGCTCACCTATGCGGGATGAAGCTTTCTTT.

This clone was observed a few times. The same CDR3 can be traced to other DNA sequences in this sample. The CDR3 protein is CASSLWGTGNEQFF. The DNA for the CDR3 is TGCGCCAGCAGCTTGTGGGGAACCGGCAATGAGCAGTTCTTC. The chain uses TRBV5-1 and TRBJ2-1; no clear D gene. CDR3 length equals 14 residues. Germline CDR1 reads SGHRS; CDR2 reads YFSETQ. Trimming took 1 base from V and 6 from J, leaving 11 bases between them.

This chain connects TRBV10-2 to TRBJ1-1; tentatively, D is TRBD1 (6 bases). V was shortened by 4 bases and J by 3 bases, with 12 bases between the two germline ends. CDR3 length: 14 residues. Germline values: CDR1 WSHSY, CDR2 SAAADI. Written as DNA, the CDR3 is TGCGCCAGCAGTGCCTCGGACAGACACACTGAAGCTTTCTTT. It is translated as CASSASDRHTEAFF.

About this clone: The same CDR3 can be traced to other DNA sequences in this sample. This chain joins TRBV5-6 and TRBJ2-2; weak D call: TRBD2 (6 bases). Germline CDR1 is SGHDT and CDR2 is YYEEEE. The CDR3 has 16 residues. V lost 1 base and J 0 bases, leaving 10 bases between the germline ends. The CDR3 is CASSLWGTSNTGELFF. The CDR3 coding sequence is TGTGCCAGCAGCTTGTGGGGGACTTCGAACACCGGGGAGCTGTTTTTT.

The rearrangement joins TRBV7-2 to TRBJ2-1; the D gene is possibly TRBD2 (5 bases). The CDR3 consists of 15 residues. Looked up from germline, CDR1 is SGHTA and CDR2 is FQGNSA. The V and J ends lost 1 base and 7 bases respectively, with 14 bases between them. The CDR3 bases are TGTGCCAGCAGCTTAGGCGGGCTCGGCGGGAATGAGCAGTTCTTC. Its translation is CASSLGGLGGNEQFF.

The chain carries TRBV28 and TRBJ1-5, with 7 bases fitting TRBD1. The CDR3 is 17 amino acids. The germline V gene encodes CDR1 MDHEN and CDR2 SYDVKM. Trimming at V came to 5 bases and at J to 5 bases, leaving 15 bases not matched to a gene. CDR3 nucleotides: TGTGCCAGCAGTCCCCTCTATTCGAGGGGGCTGCATCAGCCCCAGCATTTT. Translated: CASSPLYSRGLHQPQHF.

Only one count was recorded for this clone. V gene TRBV25-1 combines with J gene TRBJ1-1; the D is unclear. V gave up 1 base and J gave up 1 base, with 4 bases separating them. This CDR3 region has 13 residues. Germline assignment: CDR1 MGHDK and CDR2 SYGVNS. The CDR3 is CASSESGNTEAFF. The CDR3 bases are TGTGCCAGCAGTGAATCGGGGAACACTGAAGCTTTCTTT.